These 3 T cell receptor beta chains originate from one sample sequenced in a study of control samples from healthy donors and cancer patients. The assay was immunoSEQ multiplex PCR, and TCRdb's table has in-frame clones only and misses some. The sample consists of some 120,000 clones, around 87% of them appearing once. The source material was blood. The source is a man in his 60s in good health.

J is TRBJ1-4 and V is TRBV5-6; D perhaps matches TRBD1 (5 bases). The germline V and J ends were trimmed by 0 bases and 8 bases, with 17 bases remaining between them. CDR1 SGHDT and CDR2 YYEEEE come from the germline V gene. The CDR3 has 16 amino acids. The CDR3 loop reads CASSLAQGPLREKLFF. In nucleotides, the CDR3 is TGTGCCAGCAGCTTGGCCCAGGGACCCCTCAGGGAAAAACTGTTTTTT. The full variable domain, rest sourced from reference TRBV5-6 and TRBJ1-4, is DAGVTQSPTHLIKTRGQQVTLRCSPKSGHDTVSWYQQALGQGPQFIFQYYEEEERQRGNFPDRFSGHQFPNYSSELNVNALLLGDSALYLCASSLAQGPLREKLFFGSGTQLSVL.

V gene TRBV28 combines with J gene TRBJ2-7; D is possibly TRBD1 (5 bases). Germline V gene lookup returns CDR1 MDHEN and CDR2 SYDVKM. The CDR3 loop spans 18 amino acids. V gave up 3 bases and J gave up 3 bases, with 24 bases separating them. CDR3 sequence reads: CASSLGWSFREGNYEQYF. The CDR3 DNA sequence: TGTGCCAGCAGTTTGGGTTGGAGTTTCAGGGAAGGCAACTACGAGCAGTACTTC.

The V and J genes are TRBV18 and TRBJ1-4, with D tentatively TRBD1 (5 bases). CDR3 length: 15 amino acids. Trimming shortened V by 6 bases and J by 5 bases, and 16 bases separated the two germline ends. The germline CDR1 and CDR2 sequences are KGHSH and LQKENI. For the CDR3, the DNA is TGTGCCAGCTCCTTCAATCGGGACGCCAATGAAAAACTGTTTTTT. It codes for CASSFNRDANEKLFF.